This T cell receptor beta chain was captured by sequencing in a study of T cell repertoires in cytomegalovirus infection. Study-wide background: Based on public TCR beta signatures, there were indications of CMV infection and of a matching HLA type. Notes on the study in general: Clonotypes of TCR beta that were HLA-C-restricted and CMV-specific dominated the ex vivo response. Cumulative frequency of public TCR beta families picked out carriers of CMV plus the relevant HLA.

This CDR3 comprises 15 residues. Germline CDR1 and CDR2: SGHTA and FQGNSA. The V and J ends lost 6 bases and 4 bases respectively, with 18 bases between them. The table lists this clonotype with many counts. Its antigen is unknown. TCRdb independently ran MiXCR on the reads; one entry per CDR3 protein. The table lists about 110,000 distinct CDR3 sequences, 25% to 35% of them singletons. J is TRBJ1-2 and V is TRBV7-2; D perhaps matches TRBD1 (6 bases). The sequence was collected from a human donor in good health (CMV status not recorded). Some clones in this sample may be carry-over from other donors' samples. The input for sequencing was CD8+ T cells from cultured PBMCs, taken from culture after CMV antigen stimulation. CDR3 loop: CASRYYRQEGYGYTF. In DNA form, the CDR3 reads TGTGCCAGCAGGTACTACCGACAGGAGGGCTATGGCTACACCTTC.